The present entry profiles one TCR beta chain with its context. These data are taken from a study of OX40 agonist ivuxolimab in advanced cancers. Study information: Averaging about 60 years in age, with a range of about 20 to 90, the cohort was about 85% male. Eligibility admitted prior anti-PD-1, anti-PD-L1 or anti-CTLA-4 therapy; 40% to 50% had some.

Trimming shortened V by 2 bases and J by 1 base, and 3 bases separated the two germline ends. The CDR3 is 12 residues long. Germline CDR1 is SGHTA and CDR2 is FQGTGA. Here immunoSEQ multiplex PCR was the method, and the copy in TCRdb shows in-frame clones only, minus some. The sample carries over 150,000 clones, approximately 94% recorded once. This TCR was recovered from an adult with an advanced solid tumor such as melanoma, head and neck, liver or kidney cancer. The specimen was CD4+ or CD8+ T cells sorted from blood, collected in a trial of the OX40 agonist ivuxolimab. This rearrangement joins TRBV7-3 to TRBJ2-7; D call uncertain. CDR3 amino acids: CASSLFSYEQYF. The CDR3 DNA is TGTGCCAGCAGCTTATTTTCCTACGAGCAGTACTTC.